The rows below give T cell receptor beta chains drawn from one sample of a study of monozygotic twins with inflammatory bowel disease. Each CDR3 protein gets one entry in TCRdb, which reprocessed the 5' RACE reads and gives no DNA. The sample table sets out under 150,000 distinct CDR3 sequences. Specimen: blood. These receptors all come from a human donor with ulcerative colitis or Crohn's disease, or a healthy co-twin of an affected twin (not recorded which). The CDR3 runs from the conserved cysteine through the conserved F or W.

J gene | V gene | CDR3 protein
TRBJ2-4 | TRBV12-3/TRBV12-4 | CASSPTNRKNMQYF
TRBJ2-3 | TRBV6-1 | CASRGDRNGLADTQYF
TRBJ2-4 | TRBV20-1 | CSAIRTGQNIQYF
TRBJ2-7 | TRBV7-2 | CASSLASGTCEQYF
TRBJ1-2 | TRBV4-1 | CASSQGTGDGYTF
TRBJ2-1 | TRBV6-6 | CASSYGGEHQFF
TRBJ2-3 | TRBV6-5 | CDSSYSSGGADTQYF
TRBJ2-7 | TRBV6-5 | CASSYTLTGEDGYEQYF
TRBJ2-3 | TRBV2 | CASIWELSGNTDTQYF
TRBJ2-7 | TRBV12-3/TRBV12-4 | CASSRWGQGPEQYF
TRBJ2-7 | TRBV6-5 | CASRRGQTYEQYF
TRBJ1-3 | TRBV18 | CASSPPSRTVASSGNTIYF
TRBJ2-2 | TRBV5-1 | CASKGQTSTGELFF
TRBJ2-1 | TRBV4-2 | CASSQVSRLNEQFF
TRBJ1-6 | TRBV20-1 | CSAQGGDSPLHF
TRBJ1-6 | TRBV6-4 | CASSTGGVDSPLHF
TRBJ2-5 | TRBV6-1 | CASRGRGYQETQYF
TRBJ2-2 | TRBV20-1 | CSARRFTGELFF
TRBJ2-2 | TRBV7-2 | CASSFTGGTGELFF
TRBJ2-3 | TRBV20-1 | CSALRTGVADTQYF
TRBJ1-2 | TRBV20-1 | CSARTDRAYGYTF
TRBJ1-3 | TRBV7-9 | CASSPSRGNTIYF
TRBJ2-1 | TRBV12-3/TRBV12-4 | CASSRLGGQGTLGQFF
TRBJ2-2 | TRBV11-3 | CASSFDGPNTGELFF
TRBJ2-7 | TRBV12-5 | CASGNLRAGDYEQYF
TRBJ2-5 | TRBV7-2 | CASSLVRGMGETQYF
TRBJ2-1 | TRBV7-2 | CASSPGLAVYNEQFF
TRBJ2-1 | TRBV5-1 | CASSLVGKYPYNEQFF
TRBJ2-5 | TRBV5-1 | CASRPGQLQETQYF
TRBJ2-1 | TRBV7-2 | CASSLLGISYNEQFF
TRBJ1-2 | TRBV20-1 | CSASGAGQLNYGYTF